A single sample gave rise to the 3 T cell receptor beta chains below, sequenced in a study of T-cell reconstitution after alpha-beta-depleted transplantation in children. Unique molecular identifiers were incorporated into the prepared TCRbeta library. TCRdb re-called the PCR reads with MiXCR, one entry per CDR3 protein. The sample carries 500,000 to 600,000 distinct CDR3 sequences, 32% recorded once. The input for sequencing was PBMCs from the stem cell graft donor, taken from the stem cell graft. These TCRs come from a human donor who donated a stem cell graft to a child with aplastic anemia.

This clonotype was observed many times. The rearrangement uses TRBV20-1 and TRBJ1-2; 9 bases align to TRBD1. Looked up from germline, CDR1 is DFQATT and CDR2 is SNEGSKA (reference sequence). The ends lost 6 bases at V and 3 bases at J; junction bases unmatched: 5. The CDR3 length is 13 residues. For the CDR3, the DNA is TGCAGTGCCAGGACAGGGGAGGACTATGGCTACACCTTC. Translated: CSARTGEDYGYTF.

The V gene is TRBV7-2, the J gene TRBJ2-5, with TRBD1 matching 8 bases. This CDR3 is 15 amino acids long. The ends lost 6 bases at V and 5 bases at J; junction bases unmatched: 11. CDR1 is SGHTA and CDR2 is FQGNSA in the germline V gene. The CDR3 DNA reads as TGTGCCAGCAGACACGACAGGGGAGGTGAGGAGACCCAGTACTTC. Translating it yields CASRHDRGGEETQYF.

The sample holds a few counts of this clonotype. The V and J genes are TRBV5-1 and TRBJ2-3; D is uncertain. V was pared by 4 bases and J by 2 bases, with 11 bases between. The CDR3 has 14 amino acids. The germline gives CDR1 SGHRS, CDR2 YFSETQ. CDR3 amino acids: CASSDRVVTDTQYF. Written as DNA, the CDR3 is TGCGCCAGCAGCGACCGGGTCGTCACAGATACGCAGTATTTT.